These T cell receptor beta chains were read from a single sample in a study of PD-1 blockade in classical Hodgkin lymphoma. This table comes from immunoSEQ multiplex PCR, and its TCRdb copy is limited to in-frame clones, with some not included. The sample consists of 13,000 or so clones, around 80% of them appearing once. Specimen: peripheral blood mononuclear cells (PBMCs), collected at baseline. The source of these receptors is a human donor with classical Hodgkin lymphoma. CDR3s include the opening cysteine and the closing phenylalanine or tryptophan. A D gene is named only where the DNA matches it firmly. Not all rows give a size; the values are once, few, many and, for expanded clones, a class.

j_call v_call d_call clone_size cdr3_aa cdr3_nt
TRBJ2-1 TRBV2 NA NA CASGARGSNEQFF TGTGCCAGCGGCGCGAGAGGGTCTAATGAGCAGTTCTTC
TRBJ2-2 TRBV4-1 TRBD1 once CASSHTGTGGSNTGELFF TGCGCCAGCAGCCATACCGGGACAGGGGGCTCGAACACCGGGGAGCTGTTTTTT
TRBJ1-3 TRBV4-1 NA NA CASSTPGRTSGNTIYF TGCGCCAGCAGCACCCCGGGACGGACCTCTGGAAACACCATATATTTT
TRBJ1-2 TRBV2 TRBD1 NA CASSPVTGQEGYTF TGTGCCAGCAGCCCCGTGACAGGGCAGGAGGGCTACACCTTC
TRBJ2-1 TRBV7-2 NA few CASSFETGLYNEQFF TGTGCCAGCAGCTTCGAGACAGGACTCTACAATGAGCAGTTCTTC
TRBJ2-1 TRBV6-5 NA NA CASRPWKENEQFF TGTGCCAGCAGGCCCTGGAAGGAGAATGAGCAGTTCTTC
TRBJ2-3 TRBV6-1 NA once CASTLDRSTDTQYF TGTGCCAGCACCTTGGACCGGAGCACAGATACGCAGTATTTT
TRBJ1-6 TRBV2 NA NA CASRGYGGANSPLHF TGTGCCAGCAGAGGGTACGGGGGGGCGAATTCACCCCTCCACTTT
TRBJ2-2 TRBV5-8 NA NA CASSSGVRITTGELFF TGTGCCAGCAGCTCGGGAGTTAGGATTACCACCGGGGAGCTGTTTTTT
TRBJ2-5 TRBV27 TRBD1 NA CASSLWGQGGETQYF TGTGCCAGCAGTTTATGGGGACAGGGTGGAGAGACCCAGTACTTC
TRBJ2-5 TRBV6-4 TRBD2 NA CASSVLAGGPETQYF TGTGCCAGCAGTGTTCTAGCGGGGGGACCAGAGACCCAGTACTTC
TRBJ1-1 TRBV19 NA NA CASSMAGASLEAFF TGTGCCAGTAGTATGGCAGGGGCGAGCCTTGAAGCTTTCTTT
TRBJ2-7 TRBV27 TRBD2 NA CASSRLAVPYEQYF TGTGCCAGCAGTCGACTAGCCGTCCCCTACGAGCAGTACTTC
TRBJ1-1 TRBV7-2 NA NA CASSFMPRGGTEAFF TGTGCCAGCAGCTTTATGCCCAGGGGTGGCACTGAAGCTTTCTTT
TRBJ2-4 TRBV9 TRBD2 NA CASSVGGLAGGQNIQYF TGTGCCAGCAGCGTAGGGGGACTAGCGGGAGGACAGAACATTCAGTACTTC
TRBJ1-6 TRBV9 NA few CASSVEVSYNSPLHF TGTGCCAGCAGCGTTGAGGTTTCCTATAATTCACCCCTCCACTTT
TRBJ1-5 TRBV7-9 NA few CASSLSYGQPQHF TGTGCCAGCAGCTTATCGTATGGGCAGCCCCAGCATTTT
TRBJ2-3 TRBV12-5 NA NA CASGLVLGGRGDTQYF TGTGCTAGTGGTTTGGTGTTGGGGGGGCGCGGAGATACGCAGTATTTT
TRBJ2-4 TRBV5-4 NA NA CASSLAQGMGNIQYF TGTGCCAGCAGCTTGGCACAGGGAATGGGAAACATTCAGTACTTC
TRBJ1-2 TRBV19 NA few CASSRGYGYTF TGTGCCAGTAGCCGGGGCTATGGCTACACCTTC
TRBJ1-2 TRBV29-1 NA NA CSVELFAGLFGYTF TGCAGCGTTGAACTGTTCGCAGGGCTCTTTGGCTACACCTTC
TRBJ2-3 TRBV9 NA NA CASSPPTYSRRDTQYF TGTGCCAGCAGCCCCCCGACGTACTCAAGAAGAGATACGCAGTATTTT
TRBJ2-4 TRBV2 NA NA CASSEYGGFTPNIQYF TGTGCCAGCAGTGAATATGGAGGCTTCACCCCAAACATTCAGTACTTC
TRBJ2-1 TRBV6-5 NA NA CASSYPGLDEQFF TGTGCCAGCAGTTACCCGGGACTTGATGAGCAGTTCTTC
TRBJ2-1 TRBV7-9 TRBD2 NA CASSLGGTGNEQFF TGTGCCAGCAGCTTGGGAGGGACGGGGAATGAGCAGTTCTTC
TRBJ1-2 TRBV6-5 NA NA CASSYKNYGYTF TGTGCCAGCAGTTACAAGAACTATGGCTACACCTTC
TRBJ2-5 TRBV25-1 NA NA CATRRRDGETQYF TGTGCCACCCGAAGGAGGGACGGGGAGACCCAGTACTTC